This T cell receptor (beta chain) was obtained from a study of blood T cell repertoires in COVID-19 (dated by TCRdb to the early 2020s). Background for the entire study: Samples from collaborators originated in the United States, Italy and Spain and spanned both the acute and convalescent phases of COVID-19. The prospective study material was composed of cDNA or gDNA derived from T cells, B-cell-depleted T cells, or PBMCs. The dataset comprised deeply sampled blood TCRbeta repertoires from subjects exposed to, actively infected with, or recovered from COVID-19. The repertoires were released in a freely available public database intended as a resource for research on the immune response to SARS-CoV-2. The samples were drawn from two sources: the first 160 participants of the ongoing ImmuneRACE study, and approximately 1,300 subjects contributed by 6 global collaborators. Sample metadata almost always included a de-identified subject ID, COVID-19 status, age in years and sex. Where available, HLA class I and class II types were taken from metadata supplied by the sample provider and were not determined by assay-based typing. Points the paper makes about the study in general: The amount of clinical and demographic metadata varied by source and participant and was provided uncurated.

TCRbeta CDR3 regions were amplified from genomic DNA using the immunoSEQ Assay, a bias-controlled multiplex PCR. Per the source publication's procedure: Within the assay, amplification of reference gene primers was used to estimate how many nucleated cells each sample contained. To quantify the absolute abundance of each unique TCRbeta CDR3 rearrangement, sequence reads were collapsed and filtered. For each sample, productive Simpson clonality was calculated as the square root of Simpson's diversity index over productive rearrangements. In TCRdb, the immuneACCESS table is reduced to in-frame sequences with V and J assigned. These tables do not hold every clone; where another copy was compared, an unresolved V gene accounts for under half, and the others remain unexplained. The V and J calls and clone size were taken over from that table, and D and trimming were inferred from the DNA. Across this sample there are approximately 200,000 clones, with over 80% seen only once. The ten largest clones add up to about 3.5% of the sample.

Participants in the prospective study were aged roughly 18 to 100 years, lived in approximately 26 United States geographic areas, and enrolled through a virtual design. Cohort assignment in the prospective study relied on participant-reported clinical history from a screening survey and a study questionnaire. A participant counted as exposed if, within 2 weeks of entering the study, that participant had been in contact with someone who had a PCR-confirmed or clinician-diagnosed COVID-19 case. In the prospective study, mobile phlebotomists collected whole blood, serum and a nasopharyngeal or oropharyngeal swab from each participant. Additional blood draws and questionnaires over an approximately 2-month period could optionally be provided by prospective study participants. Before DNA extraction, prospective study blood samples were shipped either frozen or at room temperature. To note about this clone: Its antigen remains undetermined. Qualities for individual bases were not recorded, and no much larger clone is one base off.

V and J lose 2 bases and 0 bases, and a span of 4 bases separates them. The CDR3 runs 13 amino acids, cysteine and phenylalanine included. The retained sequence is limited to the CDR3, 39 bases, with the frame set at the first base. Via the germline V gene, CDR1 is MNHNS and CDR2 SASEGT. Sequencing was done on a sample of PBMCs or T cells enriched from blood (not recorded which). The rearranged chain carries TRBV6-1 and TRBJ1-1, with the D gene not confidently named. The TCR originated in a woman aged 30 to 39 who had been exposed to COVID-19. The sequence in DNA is TGTGCCAGCAGTGAAACACTGAACACTGAAGCTTTCTTT. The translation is CASSETLNTEAFF.